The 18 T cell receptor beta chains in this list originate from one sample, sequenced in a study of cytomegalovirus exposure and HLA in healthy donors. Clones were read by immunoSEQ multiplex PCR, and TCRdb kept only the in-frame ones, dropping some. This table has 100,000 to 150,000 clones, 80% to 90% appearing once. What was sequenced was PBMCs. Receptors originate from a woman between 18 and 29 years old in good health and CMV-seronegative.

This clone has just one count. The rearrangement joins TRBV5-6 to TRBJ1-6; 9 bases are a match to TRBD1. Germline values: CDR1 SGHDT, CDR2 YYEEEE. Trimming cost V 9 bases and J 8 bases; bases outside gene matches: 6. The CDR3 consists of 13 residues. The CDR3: CATNRGRDSPLHF. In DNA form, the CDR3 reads TGTGCCACAAACAGGGGGCGGGATTCACCCCTCCACTTT.

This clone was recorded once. The chain's CDR3 is CASSNRRVSTEAFF. The CDR3 nucleotides read TGTGCCAGCAGCAACCGCAGGGTTTCCACTGAAGCTTTCTTT. This chain joins TRBV5-6 and TRBJ1-1; perhaps TRBD1 as D (5 bases). CDR1 is SGHDT, CDR2 YYEEEE, per germline. V was trimmed by 4 bases and J by 4 bases, leaving 14 bases between them. The CDR3 contains 14 residues. Drawing the rest from reference TRBV5-6 and TRBJ1-1, the complete variable domain is DAGVTQSPTHLIKTRGQQVTLRCSPKSGHDTVSWYQQALGQGPQFIFQYYEEEERQRGNFPDRFSGHQFPNYSSELNVNALLLGDSALYLCASSNRRVSTEAFFGQGTRLTVV.

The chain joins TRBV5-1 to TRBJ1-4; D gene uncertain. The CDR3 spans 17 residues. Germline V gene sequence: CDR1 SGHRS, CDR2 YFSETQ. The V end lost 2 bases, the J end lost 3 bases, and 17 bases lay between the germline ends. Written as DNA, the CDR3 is TGCGCCAGCAGCTTACATCCGGGGATCGGGGCTAATGAAAAACTGTTTTTT. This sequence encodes CASSLHPGIGANEKLFF. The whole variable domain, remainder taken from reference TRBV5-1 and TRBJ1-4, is KAGVTQTPRYLIKTRGQQVTLSCSPISGHRSVSWYQQTPGQGLQFLFEYFSETQRNKGNFPGRFSGRQFSNSRSEMNVSTLELGDSALYLCASSLHPGIGANEKLFFGSGTQLSVL.

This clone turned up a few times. The CDR3 here is CASSLAGTGPETDTQYF. In DNA form, the CDR3 reads TGTGCCAGCAGCCTCGCAGGGACAGGGCCGGAAACAGATACGCAGTATTTT. This sequence joins TRBV27 and TRBJ2-3; 9 bases are a match to TRBD1. The CDR3 sequence is 17 residues long. V dropped 6 bases and J dropped 3; count of bases not matched to a gene: 13. CDR1 and CDR2 from the germline V gene are MNHEY and SMNVEV (reference sequence).

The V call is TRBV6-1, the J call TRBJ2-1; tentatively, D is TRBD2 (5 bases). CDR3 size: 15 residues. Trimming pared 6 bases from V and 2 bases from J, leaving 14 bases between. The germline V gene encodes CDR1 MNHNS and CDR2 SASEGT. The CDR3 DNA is TGTGCCAGCAGGAGGCTCCAGGAGGCCTACAATGAGCAGTTCTTC. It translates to CASRRLQEAYNEQFF.

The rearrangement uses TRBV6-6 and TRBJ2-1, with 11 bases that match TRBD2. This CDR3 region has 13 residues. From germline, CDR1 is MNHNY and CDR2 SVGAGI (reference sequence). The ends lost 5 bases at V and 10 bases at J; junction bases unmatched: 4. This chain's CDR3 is CASSTSGSGEQFF. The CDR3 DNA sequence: TGTGCCAGCAGTACTAGCGGGAGTGGGGAGCAGTTCTTC.

CDR3 protein: CASMKGLNTEAFF. The CDR3 DNA is TGTGCCAGCATGAAGGGGTTGAACACTGAAGCTTTCTTT. The chain links TRBV7-9 to TRBJ1-1, with a tentative D call TRBD1 (5 bases). The CDR3 is made up of 13 amino acids. Between the trimmed V and J ends, which lost 7 bases and 0 bases, there was a span of 9 bases. CDR1 and CDR2 from the germline V gene are SEHNR and FQNEAQ (reference sequence).

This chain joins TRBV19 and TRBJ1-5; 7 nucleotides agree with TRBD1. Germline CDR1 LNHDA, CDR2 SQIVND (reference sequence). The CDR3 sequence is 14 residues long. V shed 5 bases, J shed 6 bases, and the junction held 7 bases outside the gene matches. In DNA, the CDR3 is TGTGCCAGTAGTTACCAGGGGGGAAGTCAGCCCCAGCATTTT. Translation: CASSYQGGSQPQHF.

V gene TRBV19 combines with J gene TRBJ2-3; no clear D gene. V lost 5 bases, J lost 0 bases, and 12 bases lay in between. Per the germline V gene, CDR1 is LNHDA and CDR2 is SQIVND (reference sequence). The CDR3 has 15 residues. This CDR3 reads CASSLYSTSTDTQYF. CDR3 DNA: TGTGCCAGTAGTCTCTACAGTACTAGCACAGATACGCAGTATTTT.

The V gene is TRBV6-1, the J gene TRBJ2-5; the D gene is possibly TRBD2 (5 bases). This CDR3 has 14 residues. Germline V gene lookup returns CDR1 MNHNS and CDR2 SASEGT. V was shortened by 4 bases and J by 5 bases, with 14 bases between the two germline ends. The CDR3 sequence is CASSGSVGRETQYF. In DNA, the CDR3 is TGTGCCAGCAGTGGTAGCGTGGGTAGGGAGACCCAGTACTTC.

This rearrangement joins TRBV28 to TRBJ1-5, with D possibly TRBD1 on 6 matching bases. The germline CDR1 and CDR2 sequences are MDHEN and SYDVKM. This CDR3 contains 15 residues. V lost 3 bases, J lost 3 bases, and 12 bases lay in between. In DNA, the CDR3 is TGTGCCAGCAGTTTGGGGGGGCAGATCAATCAGCCCCAGCATTTT. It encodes CASSLGGQINQPQHF. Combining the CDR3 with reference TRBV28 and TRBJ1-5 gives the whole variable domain DVKVTQSSRYLVKRTGEKVFLECVQDMDHENMFWYRQDPGLGLRLIYFSYDVKMKEKGDIPEGYSVSREKKERFSLILESASTNQTSMYLCASSLGGQINQPQHFGDGTRLSIL.

The DNA of the CDR3 is TGTGCCAGCAGTTTGCCGGGGACAGGGGGTTTTGGCTACACCTTC. It encodes CASSLPGTGGFGYTF. The V and J genes are TRBV28 and TRBJ1-2; 11 bases map to TRBD1. This CDR3 region has 15 residues. After removal of 3 bases from V and 7 bases from J, the junction contained 7 bases not matched to a gene. From germline, CDR1 is MDHEN and CDR2 SYDVKM.

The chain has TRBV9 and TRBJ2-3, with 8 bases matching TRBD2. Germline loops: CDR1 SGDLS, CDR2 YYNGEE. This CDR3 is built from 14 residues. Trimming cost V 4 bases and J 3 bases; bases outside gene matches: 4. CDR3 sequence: CASSPGTRTDTQYF. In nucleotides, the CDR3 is TGTGCCAGCAGCCCCGGGACTAGAACAGATACGCAGTATTTT.

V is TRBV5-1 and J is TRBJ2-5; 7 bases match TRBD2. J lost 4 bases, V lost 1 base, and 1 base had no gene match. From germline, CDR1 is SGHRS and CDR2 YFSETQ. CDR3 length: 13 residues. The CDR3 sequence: CASSLPGGETQYF. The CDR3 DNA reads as TGCGCCAGCAGCTTGCCGGGAGGAGAGACCCAGTACTTC. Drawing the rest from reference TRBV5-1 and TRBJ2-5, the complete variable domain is KAGVTQTPRYLIKTRGQQVTLSCSPISGHRSVSWYQQTPGQGLQFLFEYFSETQRNKGNFPGRFSGRQFSNSRSEMNVSTLELGDSALYLCASSLPGGETQYFGPGTRLLVL.

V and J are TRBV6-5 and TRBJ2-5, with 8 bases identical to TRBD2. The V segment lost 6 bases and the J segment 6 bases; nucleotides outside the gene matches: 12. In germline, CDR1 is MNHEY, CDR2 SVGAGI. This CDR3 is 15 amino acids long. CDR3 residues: CASRVFREGLQTQYF. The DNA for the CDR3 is TGTGCCAGCAGGGTTTTTCGGGAGGGCCTCCAGACCCAGTACTTC.

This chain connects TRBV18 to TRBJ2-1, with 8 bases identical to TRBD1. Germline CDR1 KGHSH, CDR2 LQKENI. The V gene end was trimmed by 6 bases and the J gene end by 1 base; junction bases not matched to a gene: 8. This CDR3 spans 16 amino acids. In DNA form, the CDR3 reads TGTGCCAGCTCCCCAGGGGGCCACGGGTCCTACAATGAGCAGTTCTTC. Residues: CASSPGGHGSYNEQFF.

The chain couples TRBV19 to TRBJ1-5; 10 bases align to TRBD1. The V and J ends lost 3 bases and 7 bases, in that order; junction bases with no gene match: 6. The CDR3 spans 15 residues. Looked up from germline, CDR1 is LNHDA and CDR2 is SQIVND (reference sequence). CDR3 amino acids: CASSIPGQGRQPQHF. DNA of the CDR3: TGTGCCAGTAGTATCCCGGGACAGGGGAGGCAGCCCCAGCATTTT.

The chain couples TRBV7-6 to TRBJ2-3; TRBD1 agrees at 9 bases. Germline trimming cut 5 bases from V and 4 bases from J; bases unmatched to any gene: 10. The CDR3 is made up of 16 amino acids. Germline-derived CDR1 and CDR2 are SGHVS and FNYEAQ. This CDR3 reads CASSDAGQGYADTQYF. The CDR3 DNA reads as TGTGCCAGCAGCGACGCGGGACAGGGCTATGCAGATACGCAGTATTTT. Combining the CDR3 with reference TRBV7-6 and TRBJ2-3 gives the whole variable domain GAGVSQSPRYKVTKRGQDVALRCDPISGHVSLYWYRQALGQGPEFLTYFNYEAQQDKSGLPNDRFSAERPEGSISTLTIQRTEQRDSAMYRCASSDAGQGYADTQYFGPGTRLTVL.